This TCR beta chain is drawn from a study of human T cells and chemical hapten exposure. TCRdb re-analysed the RACE reads in MiXCR, keeping a single row per CDR3 protein. In the table there are roughly 200,000 distinct CDR3 sequences, roughly a quarter of which are singletons. As for time point: patch test 3, about 24 weeks after DPC sensitization. Sample treatment: therapeutic diphenylcyclopropenone sensitization with weekly scalp DPC. A note on this clonotype: Its antigen is undetermined.

General study results and limits: DPC sensitization left the count of TCRs above 1 in 1000 unchanged.

CDR1 is MNHEY, CDR2 SVGEGT, per germline. The CDR3 extends over 13 amino acids. V was trimmed by 0 bases and J by 4 bases, leaving 7 bases between them. This chain connects TRBV6-2 or TRBV6-3 to TRBJ2-7; TRBD2 might be the D (5 bases). The sequencing here drew on whole blood, taken in connection with sensitization to the hapten diphenylcyclopropenone (DPC). The origin of this receptor is a woman between 40 and 55 years old with alopecia areata. Some clones in this sample may be carry-over from other donors' samples. DNA for the CDR3: TGTGCCAGCAGTTACTCGGTAGCGTACGAGCAGTACTTC. Encoded protein: CASSYSVAYEQYF.